This T cell receptor beta chain was documented in a study of graft-versus-host responses after intestinal transplantation. Overall study context: Induction with anti-thymocyte globulin, then tacrolimus and steroids for roughly three years, was given to all recipients.

Of note for this clone: Its specificity is not known.

This CDR3 spans 13 amino acids. The V gene's germline CDR1 is SGHTA and CDR2 FQGNSA. V lost 5 bases and J 4 bases, leaving 11 bases between the germline ends. The protocol was immunoSEQ multiplex PCR, while the TCRdb copy is restricted to in-frame clones and leaves out a portion. Here the sample spans some 41,000 clones, about 95% being singletons. The sequencing used unstimulated CD8+ T cells sorted from spleen or lymph node cells, collected before transplant. This TCR came from a human donor who was the organ donor for an intestinal transplant. The V and J genes are TRBV7-2 and TRBJ1-2; no firm D call. In nucleotides, the CDR3 is TGTGCCAGCAGCCCGGGCCTTAGCTATGGCTACACCTTC. Translated: CASSPGLSYGYTF.